The sequence of this TCR beta chain was determined in a study of cytomegalovirus exposure and HLA in healthy donors. On the study more broadly: Among 398 genotyped donors, 65% to 90% fell in the Caucasian-associated ancestry cluster. Whole-study findings and limits: In vitro assays verified that a few CMV-associated chains recognized CMV antigens specifically.

A remark on this clone: The antigen is unknown. One junction end does not reproduce the germline sequence, and a read error may be involved.

Germline V gene sequence: CDR1 SNHLY, CDR2 FYNNEI. This CDR3 is built from 11 residues. PCR amplification relied on 60 Vbeta primers (plus 13 Jbeta primers). Profiled with immunoSEQ multiplex PCR; TCRdb holds only in-frame clones, not every one. The sample consists of about 150,000 clones, about three quarters of them appearing once. Sequenced input: PBMCs. This receptor was taken from a woman aged 30 to 39 in good health and CMV-seronegative. The V call is TRBV2, the J call TRBJ2-7; 9 bases are shared with TRBD1. The CDR3: CASSFNRGQDF. The DNA of the CDR3 is TGTGCCAGCAGCTTCAACAGGGGGCAGGACTTC.